A selection of T cell receptor beta chains follows, all from one sample in a study of PD-L1 blockade in urothelial cancer. TCRdb's table, derived via immunoSEQ multiplex PCR, lists solely in-frame clones and lacks some. The top ten hold about 1% of the sample, which has approximately 100,000 clones, about 89% seen once. This sample comprised PBMCs, obtained around atezolizumab (anti-PD-L1) treatment. These receptors originate from a woman over 75 with urothelial cancer. Both conserved end residues are part of each CDR3. D genes are given only for firm matches. Size is omitted from some rows. Given values are once, few, many or a class for expanded clones.

d_gene: NA
v_gene: TRBV30
j_gene: TRBJ2-7
abundance: NA
CDR3nt: TGTGCCTGGAACTTTCGGACTAATTACGAGCAGTACTTC
CDR3aa: CAWNFRTNYEQYF

d_gene: NA
v_gene: TRBV7-9
j_gene: TRBJ1-2
abundance: NA
CDR3nt: TGTGCCAGCAGCTCGAACTATGGCTACACCTTC
CDR3aa: CASSSNYGYTF

d_gene: TRBD2
v_gene: TRBV19
j_gene: TRBJ2-3
abundance: NA
CDR3nt: TGTGCCAGTAGTATGGGTGGAAGCGGGGGAGATACGCAGTATTTT
CDR3aa: CASSMGGSGGDTQYF

d_gene: NA
v_gene: TRBV19
j_gene: TRBJ2-7
abundance: NA
CDR3nt: TGTGCCAGTAGCCGCGGTGCGATGTACGAGCAGTACTTC
CDR3aa: CASSRGAMYEQYF

d_gene: TRBD1
v_gene: TRBV4-1
j_gene: TRBJ2-7
abundance: NA
CDR3nt: TGCGCCAGCAGCCAGCCGGGACAGGGAAATTACGAGCAGTACTTC
CDR3aa: CASSQPGQGNYEQYF

d_gene: TRBD2
v_gene: TRBV5-6
j_gene: TRBJ2-3
abundance: NA
CDR3nt: TGTGCCAGCAGCCCCATCGGGCTAGCGGGTGCAGATACGCAGTATTTT
CDR3aa: CASSPIGLAGADTQYF

d_gene: NA
v_gene: TRBV2
j_gene: TRBJ1-2
abundance: few
CDR3nt: TGTGCCAGCAGTAGGGGGACATCCCGGGTCACCTTC
CDR3aa: CASSRGTSRVTF

d_gene: TRBD2
v_gene: TRBV11-2
j_gene: TRBJ2-7
abundance: once
CDR3nt: TGTGCCAGCACCCCAGCGGGAGGCTACGAGCAGTACTTC
CDR3aa: CASTPAGGYEQYF

d_gene: NA
v_gene: TRBV19
j_gene: TRBJ2-7
abundance: NA
CDR3nt: TGTGCCAGTAGTATAGTACGAGGAAGCTCCTACGAGCAGTACTTC
CDR3aa: CASSIVRGSSYEQYF

d_gene: TRBD1
v_gene: TRBV9
j_gene: TRBJ1-3
abundance: NA
CDR3nt: TGTGCCAGCAGCGACCGAAGACCGGGACAGGAGACTTTAACGACTTCAATCTCTGGAAACACCATATATTTT
CDR3aa: CASSDRRPGQETLTTSISGNTIYF

d_gene: NA
v_gene: TRBV19
j_gene: TRBJ2-7
abundance: NA
CDR3nt: TGTGCCAGTAGTATAAGTGACATCGCCTACGAGCAGTACTTC
CDR3aa: CASSISDIAYEQYF

d_gene: TRBD2
v_gene: TRBV5-1
j_gene: TRBJ2-3
abundance: NA
CDR3nt: TGCGCCAGCAGCTCACCTGGGACTAGCGGGAGCGCTAGCACAGATACGCAGTATTTT
CDR3aa: CASSSPGTSGSASTDTQYF

d_gene: NA
v_gene: TRBV18
j_gene: TRBJ1-1
abundance: NA
CDR3nt: TGTGCCAGCTCACCAACTCACCCAAGCAACACTGAAGCTTTCTTT
CDR3aa: CASSPTHPSNTEAFF

d_gene: NA
v_gene: TRBV7-9
j_gene: TRBJ1-3
abundance: NA
CDR3nt: TGTGCCAGCAGCTTAAGTACAGGCAGAAACACCATATATTTT
CDR3aa: CASSLSTGRNTIYF

d_gene: TRBD2
v_gene: TRBV19
j_gene: TRBJ2-1
abundance: NA
CDR3nt: TGTGCCAGTAGTATACGCCTCGGGACTACGAACAATGAGCAGTTCTTC
CDR3aa: CASSIRLGTTNNEQFF

d_gene: TRBD2
v_gene: TRBV6-5
j_gene: TRBJ2-7
abundance: NA
CDR3nt: TGTGCCAGTGCCCGCTTGGGAGGGCCCAACGAGCAGTACTTC
CDR3aa: CASARLGGPNEQYF

d_gene: NA
v_gene: TRBV30
j_gene: TRBJ1-3
abundance: NA
CDR3nt: TGTGCCTGGAGTCCCGCCGGGACACTCCGCTTT
CDR3aa: CAWSPAGTLRF

d_gene: TRBD1
v_gene: TRBV29-1
j_gene: TRBJ1-5
abundance: NA
CDR3nt: TGCAGCGTCAAAGACAGGGCCGTTGAGCCCCAGCATTTT
CDR3aa: CSVKDRAVEPQHF

d_gene: TRBD1
v_gene: TRBV29-1
j_gene: TRBJ2-1
abundance: NA
CDR3nt: TGCAGCGTCCGCAGGGGGCATGAGCAGTTCTTC
CDR3aa: CSVRRGHEQFF

d_gene: NA
v_gene: TRBV19
j_gene: TRBJ2-1
abundance: NA
CDR3nt: TGTGCCAGTAGTATGATAAAGTCGGGCGGGAATGTCGGTGAGCAGTTCTTC
CDR3aa: CASSMIKSGGNVGEQFF

d_gene: NA
v_gene: TRBV6-1
j_gene: TRBJ2-1
abundance: NA
CDR3nt: TGTGCCAGCAGTGTAGCGATCGAGTACAATGAGCAGTTCTTC
CDR3aa: CASSVAIEYNEQFF

d_gene: NA
v_gene: TRBV5-4
j_gene: TRBJ1-1
abundance: few
CDR3nt: TGTGCCAGCAGCGCGGGAGGGATCATGAACACTGAAGCTTTCTTT
CDR3aa: CASSAGGIMNTEAFF

d_gene: TRBD1
v_gene: TRBV4-2
j_gene: TRBJ2-7
abundance: NA
CDR3nt: TGTGCCAGCGCCCCATCGGACAGGGGACGCTCCTACGAGCAGTACTTC
CDR3aa: CASAPSDRGRSYEQYF

d_gene: NA
v_gene: TRBV6-1
j_gene: TRBJ1-3
abundance: once
CDR3nt: TGTGCCAGCAACTTCTTGGTTTCGGCTGGAAACACCATATATTTT
CDR3aa: CASNFLVSAGNTIYF

d_gene: TRBD1
v_gene: TRBV5-1
j_gene: TRBJ1-2
abundance: NA
CDR3nt: TGCGCCAGCAGCCACAGGACAGGGGGAAGCAGCTATGGCTACACCTTC
CDR3aa: CASSHRTGGSSYGYTF

d_gene: TRBD2
v_gene: TRBV9
j_gene: TRBJ2-3
abundance: NA
CDR3nt: TGTGCCAGCAGCTCCAGACTAGCGGGAAGCACAGATACGCAGTATTTT
CDR3aa: CASSSRLAGSTDTQYF

d_gene: NA
v_gene: TRBV6-5
j_gene: TRBJ1-1
abundance: NA
CDR3nt: TGTGCCAGCAGCGCTCCGTCGGGGGTGAACACTGAAGCTTTCTTT
CDR3aa: CASSAPSGVNTEAFF

d_gene: NA
v_gene: TRBV19
j_gene: TRBJ1-5
abundance: NA
CDR3nt: TGTGCCAGTAAGGAACAGGGCCTTGTCAGCAATCAGCCCCAGCATTTT
CDR3aa: CASKEQGLVSNQPQHF

d_gene: TRBD1
v_gene: TRBV6-1
j_gene: TRBJ1-2
abundance: few
CDR3nt: TGTGCCAGCAAAAAAACAGGGGTCGACACCTTC
CDR3aa: CASKKTGVDTF

d_gene: TRBD2
v_gene: TRBV4-1
j_gene: TRBJ2-3
abundance: NA
CDR3nt: TGCGCCAGCAGCCAGGGACTAGCGGGAGGGCCCACAGATACGCAGTATTTT
CDR3aa: CASSQGLAGGPTDTQYF

d_gene: TRBD1
v_gene: TRBV6-1
j_gene: TRBJ2-2
abundance: NA
CDR3nt: TGTGCCAGCAGTTCCCGACAGGGGAGCACCGGGGAGCTGTTTTTT
CDR3aa: CASSSRQGSTGELFF

d_gene: NA
v_gene: TRBV27
j_gene: TRBJ2-7
abundance: once
CDR3nt: TGTGCCAGCAAGCCTGGGACTCATACCTACGAGCAGTACTTC
CDR3aa: CASKPGTHTYEQYF

d_gene: TRBD2
v_gene: TRBV7-9
j_gene: TRBJ2-7
abundance: NA
CDR3nt: TGTGCCAGCAGCTCTGATAGCGGGAGGGCCGTGTACGAGCAGTACTTC
CDR3aa: CASSSDSGRAVYEQYF

d_gene: NA
v_gene: TRBV5-8
j_gene: TRBJ1-2
abundance: once
CDR3nt: TGTGCCAGCAGCTTGGACTCCTCCACTCGAGGCTACACCTTC
CDR3aa: CASSLDSSTRGYTF

d_gene: TRBD1
v_gene: TRBV18
j_gene: TRBJ2-5
abundance: NA
CDR3nt: TGTGCCAGCTCACCGCGGACAGGGGCCCAAGAGACCCAGTACTTC
CDR3aa: CASSPRTGAQETQYF

d_gene: TRBD2
v_gene: TRBV19
j_gene: TRBJ2-3
abundance: few
CDR3nt: TGTGCCAGTAGTATCCCCCTAGCGGGATTGATCCATACGCAGTATTTT
CDR3aa: CASSIPLAGLIHTQYF

d_gene: NA
v_gene: TRBV2
j_gene: TRBJ1-5
abundance: NA
CDR3nt: TGTGCCAGCAGTGAAGCAGGCAGGAACCAGCATTTT
CDR3aa: CASSEAGRNQHF

d_gene: NA
v_gene: TRBV10-3
j_gene: TRBJ2-6
abundance: NA
CDR3nt: TGTGCCATCAGTGAGCGGGAGTGGTCTCTGGGCGGGGCCAACGTCCTGACTTTC
CDR3aa: CAISEREWSLGGANVLTF

d_gene: TRBD1
v_gene: TRBV5-5
j_gene: TRBJ1-5
abundance: NA
CDR3nt: TGTGCCAGCAGCCGGGACAGGGAAAATCAGCCCCAGCATTTT
CDR3aa: CASSRDRENQPQHF

d_gene: NA
v_gene: TRBV7-8
j_gene: TRBJ2-6
abundance: NA
CDR3nt: TGTGCCAGCAGCTCCACGAACGGGGCTGGGGCCAACGTCCTGACTTTC
CDR3aa: CASSSTNGAGANVLTF

d_gene: NA
v_gene: TRBV5-6
j_gene: TRBJ1-5
abundance: few
CDR3nt: TGTGCCAGCAGCCAAGGGGGGGGGAATGGCAATCAGCCCCAGCATTTT
CDR3aa: CASSQGGGNGNQPQHF

d_gene: NA
v_gene: TRBV10-1
j_gene: TRBJ2-7
abundance: NA
CDR3nt: TGCGCCAGCAGTGTCGTGGCCATCTCAGAGCAGTACTTC
CDR3aa: CASSVVAISEQYF

d_gene: TRBD1
v_gene: TRBV19
j_gene: TRBJ1-2
abundance: once
CDR3nt: TGTGCCAGTAGTATAGGGACAGGGCCCTATGGCTACACCTTC
CDR3aa: CASSIGTGPYGYTF

d_gene: TRBD2
v_gene: TRBV4-2
j_gene: TRBJ2-7
abundance: NA
CDR3nt: TGTGCCAGCAGCCCGTTGGGGACTAGCGGGACGTTTGAAAACGAGCAGTACTTC
CDR3aa: CASSPLGTSGTFENEQYF

d_gene: TRBD2
v_gene: TRBV5-1
j_gene: TRBJ2-2
abundance: NA
CDR3nt: TGCGCCAGCAGTAATGACGGGAGGGGTATCGGGGAGCTGTTTTTT
CDR3aa: CASSNDGRGIGELFF

d_gene: NA
v_gene: TRBV21-1
j_gene: TRBJ1-1
abundance: NA
CDR3nt: TGTGCCAGCAGCAAAAGCTTGCCGGGAGACACTGAAGCTTTCTTT
CDR3aa: CASSKSLPGDTEAFF